Below are 6 T cell receptor beta chains sequenced from a single sample in a study of OX40 agonist ivuxolimab in advanced cancers. Library preparation used the immunoSEQ multiplex PCR assay. This is the immuneACCESS table as TCRdb keeps it, with only in-frame sequences that have V and J called. A part of the clones is gone; compared with another copy, unresolved V genes explain less than half, and the rest is unexplained. The sample records about 30,000 clones, around 87% of which are singletons. The ten largest clones add up to 28% of the sample. The input for sequencing was CD4+ or CD8+ T cells sorted from blood, taken in a trial of the OX40 agonist ivuxolimab. The receptor source for this set is an adult with an advanced solid tumor such as melanoma, head and neck, liver or kidney cancer.

The chain carries TRBV10-1 and TRBJ2-2, with D unresolved. Germline assignment: CDR1 WNHNN and CDR2 SYGVQD (reference sequence). The CDR3 has 13 amino acids. The ends were cut back, 4 bases at V and 7 bases at J, with 10 bases in the middle. The CDR3 region is CASSASSGGELFF. The CDR3, as DNA: TGCGCCAGCAGTGCGTCTAGTGGCGGGGAGCTGTTTTTT.

This clone was recorded only once. The gene calls are TRBV7-8 and TRBJ2-1, with D tentatively TRBD1 (6 bases). Per the germline V gene, CDR1 is SGHVS and CDR2 is FQNEAQ. The CDR3 is 19 residues long. V shed 1 base and J shed 2 bases, with 21 bases lying between them. DNA of the CDR3: TGTGCCAGCAGCTTAGTCAGCCAGGGGCCTCCTTCTACCTACAATGAGCAGTTCTTC. It specifies CASSLVSQGPPSTYNEQFF.

This clone came up once. The chain employs TRBV7-2 and TRBJ1-2, with 9 bases aligning to TRBD1. Germline CDR1 reads SGHTA; CDR2 reads FQGNSA. The CDR3 sequence is 13 residues long. Trimming cost V 4 bases and J 8 bases; bases outside gene matches: 5. In DNA, the CDR3 is TGTGCCAGCAGCTCCGGGACAGGGATCGGCTACACCTTC. Translation gives CASSSGTGIGYTF.

J is TRBJ2-7 and V is TRBV5-6; perhaps TRBD2 as D (5 bases). In germline, CDR1 is SGHDT, CDR2 YYEEEE. V was trimmed by 0 bases and J by 0 bases, leaving 13 bases between them. This CDR3 has 16 amino acids. The CDR3 DNA is TGTGCCAGCAGCTTGGTCCCCACTAGAAACTCCTACGAGCAGTACTTC. This gives the protein CASSLVPTRNSYEQYF.

The chain carries TRBV9 and TRBJ2-5; TRBD2 aligns across 10 bases. Per germline, CDR1 SGDLS and CDR2 YYNGEE. The CDR3 runs to 16 residues. With V trimmed by 0 bases and J by 4 bases, 6 bases remained unmatched. The DNA of the CDR3 is TGTGCCAGCAGCGTAGGGCTAGCGGGGGAGCGAGAGACCCAGTACTTC. This gives the protein CASSVGLAGERETQYF.

This chain connects TRBV4-1 to TRBJ1-1; D possibly corresponds to TRBD1 (6 bases). Germline lookup yields CDR1 MGHRA and CDR2 YSYEKL. CDR3 length: 14 residues. V lost 4 bases to trimming and J lost 5 bases, with 14 bases between them. CDR3 in DNA: TGCGCCAGCAGCCCCGGGAGGGGGAATACTGAAGCTTTCTTT. Residues: CASSPGRGNTEAFF.